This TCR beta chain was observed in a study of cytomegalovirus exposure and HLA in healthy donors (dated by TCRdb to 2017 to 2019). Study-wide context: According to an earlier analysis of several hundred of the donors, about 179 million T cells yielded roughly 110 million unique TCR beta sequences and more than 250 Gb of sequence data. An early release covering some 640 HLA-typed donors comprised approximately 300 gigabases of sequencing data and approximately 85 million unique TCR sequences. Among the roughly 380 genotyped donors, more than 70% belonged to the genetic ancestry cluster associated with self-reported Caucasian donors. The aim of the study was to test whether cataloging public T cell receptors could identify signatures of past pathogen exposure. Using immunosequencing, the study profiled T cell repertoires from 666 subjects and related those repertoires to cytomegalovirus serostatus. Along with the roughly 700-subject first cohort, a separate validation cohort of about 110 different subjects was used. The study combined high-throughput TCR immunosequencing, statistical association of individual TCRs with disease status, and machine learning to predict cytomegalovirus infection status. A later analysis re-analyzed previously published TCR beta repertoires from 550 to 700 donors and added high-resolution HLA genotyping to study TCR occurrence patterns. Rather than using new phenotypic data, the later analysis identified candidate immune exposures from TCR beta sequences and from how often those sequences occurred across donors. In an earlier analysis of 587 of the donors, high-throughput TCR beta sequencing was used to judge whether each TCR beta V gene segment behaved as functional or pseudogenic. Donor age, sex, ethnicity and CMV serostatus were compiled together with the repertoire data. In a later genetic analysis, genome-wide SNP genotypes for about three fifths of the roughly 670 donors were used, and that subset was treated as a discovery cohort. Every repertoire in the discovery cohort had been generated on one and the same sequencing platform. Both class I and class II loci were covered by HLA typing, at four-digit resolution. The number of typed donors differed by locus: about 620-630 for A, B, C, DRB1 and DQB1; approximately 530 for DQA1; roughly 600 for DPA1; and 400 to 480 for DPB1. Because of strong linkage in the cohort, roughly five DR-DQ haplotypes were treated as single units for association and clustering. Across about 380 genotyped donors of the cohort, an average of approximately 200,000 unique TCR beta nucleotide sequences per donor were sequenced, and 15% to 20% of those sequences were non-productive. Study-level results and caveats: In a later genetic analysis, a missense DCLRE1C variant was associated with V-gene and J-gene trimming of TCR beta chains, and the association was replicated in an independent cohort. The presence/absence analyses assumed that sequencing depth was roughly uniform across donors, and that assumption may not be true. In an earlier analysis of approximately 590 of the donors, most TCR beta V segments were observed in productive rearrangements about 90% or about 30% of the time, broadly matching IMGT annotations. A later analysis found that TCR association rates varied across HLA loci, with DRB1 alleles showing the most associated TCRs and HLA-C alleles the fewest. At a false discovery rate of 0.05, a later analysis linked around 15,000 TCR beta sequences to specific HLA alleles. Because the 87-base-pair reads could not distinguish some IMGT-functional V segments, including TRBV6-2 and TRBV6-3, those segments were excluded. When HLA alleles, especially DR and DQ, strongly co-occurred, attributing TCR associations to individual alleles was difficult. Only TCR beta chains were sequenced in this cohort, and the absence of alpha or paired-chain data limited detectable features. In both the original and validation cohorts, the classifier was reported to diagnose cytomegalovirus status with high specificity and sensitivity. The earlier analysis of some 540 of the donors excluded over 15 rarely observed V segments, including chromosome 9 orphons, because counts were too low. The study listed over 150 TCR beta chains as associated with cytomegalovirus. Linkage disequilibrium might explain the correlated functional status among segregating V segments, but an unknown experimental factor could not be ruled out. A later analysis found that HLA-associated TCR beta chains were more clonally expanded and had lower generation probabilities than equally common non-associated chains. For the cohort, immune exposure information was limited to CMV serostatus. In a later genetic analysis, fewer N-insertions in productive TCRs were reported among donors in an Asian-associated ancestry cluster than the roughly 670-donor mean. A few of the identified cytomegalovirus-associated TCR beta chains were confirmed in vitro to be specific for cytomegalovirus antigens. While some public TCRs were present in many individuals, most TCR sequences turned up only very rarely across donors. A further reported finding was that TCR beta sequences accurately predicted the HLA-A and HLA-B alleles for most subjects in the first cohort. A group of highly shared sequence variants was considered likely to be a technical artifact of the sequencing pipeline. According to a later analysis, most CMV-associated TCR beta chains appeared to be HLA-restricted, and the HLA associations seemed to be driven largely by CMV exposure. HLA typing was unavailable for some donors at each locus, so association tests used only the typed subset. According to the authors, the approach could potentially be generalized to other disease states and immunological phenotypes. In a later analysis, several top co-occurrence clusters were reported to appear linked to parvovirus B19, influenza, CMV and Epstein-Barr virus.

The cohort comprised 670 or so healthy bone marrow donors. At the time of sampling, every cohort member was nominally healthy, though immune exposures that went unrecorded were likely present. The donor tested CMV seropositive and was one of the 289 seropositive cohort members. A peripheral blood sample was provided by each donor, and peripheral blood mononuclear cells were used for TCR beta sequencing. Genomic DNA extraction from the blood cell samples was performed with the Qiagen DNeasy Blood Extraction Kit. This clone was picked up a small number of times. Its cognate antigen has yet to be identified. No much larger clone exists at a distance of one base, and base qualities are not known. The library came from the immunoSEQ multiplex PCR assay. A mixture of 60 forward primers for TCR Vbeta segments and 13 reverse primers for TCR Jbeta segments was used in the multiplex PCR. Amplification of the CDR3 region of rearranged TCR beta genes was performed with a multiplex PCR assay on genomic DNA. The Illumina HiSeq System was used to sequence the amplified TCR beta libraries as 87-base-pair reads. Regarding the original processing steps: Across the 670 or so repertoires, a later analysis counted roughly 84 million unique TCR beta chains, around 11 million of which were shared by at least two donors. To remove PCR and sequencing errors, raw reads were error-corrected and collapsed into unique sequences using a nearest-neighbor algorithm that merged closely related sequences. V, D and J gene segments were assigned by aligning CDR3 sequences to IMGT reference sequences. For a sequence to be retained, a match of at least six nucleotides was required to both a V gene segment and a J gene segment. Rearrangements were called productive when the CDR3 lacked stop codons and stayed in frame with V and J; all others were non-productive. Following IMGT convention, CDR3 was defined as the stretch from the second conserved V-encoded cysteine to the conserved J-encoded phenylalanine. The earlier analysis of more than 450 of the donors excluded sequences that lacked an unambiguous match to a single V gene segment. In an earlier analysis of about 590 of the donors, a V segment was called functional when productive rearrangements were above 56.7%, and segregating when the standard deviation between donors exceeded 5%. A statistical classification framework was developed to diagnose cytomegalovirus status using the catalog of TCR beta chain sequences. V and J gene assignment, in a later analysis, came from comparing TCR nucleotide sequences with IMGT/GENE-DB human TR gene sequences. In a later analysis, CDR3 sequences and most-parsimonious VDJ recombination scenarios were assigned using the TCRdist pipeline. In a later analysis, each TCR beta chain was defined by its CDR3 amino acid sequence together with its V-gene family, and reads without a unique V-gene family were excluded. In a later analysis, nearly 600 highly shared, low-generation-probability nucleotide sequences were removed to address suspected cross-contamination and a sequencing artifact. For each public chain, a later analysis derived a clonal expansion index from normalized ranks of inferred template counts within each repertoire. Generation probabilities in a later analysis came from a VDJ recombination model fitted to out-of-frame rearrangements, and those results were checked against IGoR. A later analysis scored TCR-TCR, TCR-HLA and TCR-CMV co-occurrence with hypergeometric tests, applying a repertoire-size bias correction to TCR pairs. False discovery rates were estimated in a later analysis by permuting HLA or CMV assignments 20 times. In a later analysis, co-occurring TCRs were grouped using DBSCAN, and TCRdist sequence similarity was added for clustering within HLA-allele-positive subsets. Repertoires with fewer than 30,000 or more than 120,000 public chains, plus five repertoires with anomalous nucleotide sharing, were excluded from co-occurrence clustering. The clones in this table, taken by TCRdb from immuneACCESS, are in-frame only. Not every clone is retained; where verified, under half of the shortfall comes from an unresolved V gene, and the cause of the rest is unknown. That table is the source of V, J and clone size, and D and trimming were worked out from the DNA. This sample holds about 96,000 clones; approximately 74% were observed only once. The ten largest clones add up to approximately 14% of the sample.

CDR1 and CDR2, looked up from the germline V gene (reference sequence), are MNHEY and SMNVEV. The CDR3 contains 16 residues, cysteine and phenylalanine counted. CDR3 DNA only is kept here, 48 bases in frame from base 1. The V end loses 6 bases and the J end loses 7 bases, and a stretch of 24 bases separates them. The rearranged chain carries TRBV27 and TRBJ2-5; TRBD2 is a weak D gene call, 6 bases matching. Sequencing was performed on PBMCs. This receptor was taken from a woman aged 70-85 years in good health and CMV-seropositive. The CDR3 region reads CASSQPRGGDWGTQYF. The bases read TGTGCCAGCAGCCAACCACGAGGCGGGGACTGGGGGACCCAGTACTTC.